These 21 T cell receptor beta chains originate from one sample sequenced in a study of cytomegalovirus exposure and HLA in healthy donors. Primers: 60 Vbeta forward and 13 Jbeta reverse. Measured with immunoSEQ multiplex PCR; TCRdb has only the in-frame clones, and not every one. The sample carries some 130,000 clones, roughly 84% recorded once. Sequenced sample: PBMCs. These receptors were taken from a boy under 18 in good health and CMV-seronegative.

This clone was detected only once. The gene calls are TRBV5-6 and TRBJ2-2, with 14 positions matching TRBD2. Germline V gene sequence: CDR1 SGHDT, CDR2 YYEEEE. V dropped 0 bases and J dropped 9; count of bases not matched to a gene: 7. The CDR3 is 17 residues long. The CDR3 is CASSLEGGLAGARELFF. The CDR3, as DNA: TGTGCCAGCAGCTTGGAAGGGGGACTAGCGGGAGCCAGGGAGCTGTTTTTT.

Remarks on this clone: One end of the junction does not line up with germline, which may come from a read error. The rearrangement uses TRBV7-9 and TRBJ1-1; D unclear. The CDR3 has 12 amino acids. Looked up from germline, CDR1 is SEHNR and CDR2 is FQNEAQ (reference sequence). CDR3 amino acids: CSSSRKLNEAFF. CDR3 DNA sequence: TGTTCCAGCAGCCGAAAACTCAATGAAGCTTTCTTT.

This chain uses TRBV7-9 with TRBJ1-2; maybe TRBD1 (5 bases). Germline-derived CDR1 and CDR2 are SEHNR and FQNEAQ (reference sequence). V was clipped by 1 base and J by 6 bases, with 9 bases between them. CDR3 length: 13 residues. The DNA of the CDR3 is TGTGCCAGCAGCTTAGAACAGGTTAATGGCTACACCTTC. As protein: CASSLEQVNGYTF.

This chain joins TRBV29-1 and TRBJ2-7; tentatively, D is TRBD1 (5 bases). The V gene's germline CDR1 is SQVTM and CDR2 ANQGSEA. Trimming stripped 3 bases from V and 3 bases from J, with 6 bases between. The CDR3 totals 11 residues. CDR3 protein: CSVDDSYEQYF. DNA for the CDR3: TGCAGCGTTGACGACAGCTACGAGCAGTACTTC.

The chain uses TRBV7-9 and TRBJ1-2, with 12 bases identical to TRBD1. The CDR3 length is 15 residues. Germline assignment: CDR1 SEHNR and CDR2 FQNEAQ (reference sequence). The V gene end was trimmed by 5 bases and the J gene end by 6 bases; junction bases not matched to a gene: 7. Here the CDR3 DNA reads TGTGCCAGCAGCCAGGGGGACAGGGGGCAGAATGGCTACACCTTC. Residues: CASSQGDRGQNGYTF.

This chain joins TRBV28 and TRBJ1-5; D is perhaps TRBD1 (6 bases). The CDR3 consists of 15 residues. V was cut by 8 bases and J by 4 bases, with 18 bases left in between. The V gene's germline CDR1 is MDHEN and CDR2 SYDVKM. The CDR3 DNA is TGTGCCAGCTCAAAAAGCGGGGGGGCAAATCAGCCCCAGCATTTT. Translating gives CASSKSGGANQPQHF. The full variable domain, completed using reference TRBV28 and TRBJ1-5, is DVKVTQSSRYLVKRTGEKVFLECVQDMDHENMFWYRQDPGLGLRLIYFSYDVKMKEKGDIPEGYSVSREKKERFSLILESASTNQTSMYLCASSKSGGANQPQHFGDGTRLSIL.

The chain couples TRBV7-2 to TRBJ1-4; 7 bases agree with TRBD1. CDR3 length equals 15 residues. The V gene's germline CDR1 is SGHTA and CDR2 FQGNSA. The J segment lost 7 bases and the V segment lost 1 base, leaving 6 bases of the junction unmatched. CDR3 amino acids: CASSLGGRGVEKLFF. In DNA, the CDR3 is TGTGCCAGCAGCTTAGGTGGCAGGGGGGTTGAAAAACTGTTTTTT.

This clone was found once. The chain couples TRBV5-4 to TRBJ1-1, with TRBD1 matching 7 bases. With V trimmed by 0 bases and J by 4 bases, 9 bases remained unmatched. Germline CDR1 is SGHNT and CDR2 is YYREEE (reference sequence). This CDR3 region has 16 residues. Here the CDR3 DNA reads TGTGCCAGCAGCTTGGATGGGGGCCCAGGGGGCACTGAAGCTTTCTTT. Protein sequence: CASSLDGGPGGTEAFF.

The CDR3, as DNA: TGTGCCAGCAGTTCCTCAGGGGCGCTGAACACTGAAGCTTTCTTT. Translation gives CASSSSGALNTEAFF. V usage is TRBV28 and J usage is TRBJ1-1; D is perhaps TRBD1 (6 bases). Germline CDR1 is MDHEN and CDR2 is SYDVKM. The CDR3 extends over 15 amino acids. Trimming shortened V by 4 bases and J by 0 bases, and 12 bases separated the two germline ends.

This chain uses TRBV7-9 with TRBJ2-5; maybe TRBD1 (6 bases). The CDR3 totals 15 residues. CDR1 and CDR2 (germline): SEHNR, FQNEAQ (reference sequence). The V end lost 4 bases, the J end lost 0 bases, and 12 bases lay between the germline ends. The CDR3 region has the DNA TGTGCCAGCAGCTCAACAACAGGGTACCAAGAGACCCAGTACTTC. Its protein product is CASSSTTGYQETQYF. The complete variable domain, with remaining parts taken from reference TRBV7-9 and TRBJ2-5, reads DTGVSQNPRHKITKRGQNVTFRCDPISEHNRLYWYRQTLGQGPEFLTYFQNEAQLEKSRLLSDRFSAERPKGSFSTLEIQRTEQGDSAMYLCASSSTTGYQETQYFGPGTRLLVL.

DNA of the CDR3: TGTGCCAGCAGGATGGGACAAGTTAATTCACCCCTCCACTTT. This gives the protein CASRMGQVNSPLHF. The chain links TRBV6-1 to TRBJ1-6, with a tentative D call TRBD1 (6 bases). CDR3 length: 14 residues. The V gene's germline CDR1 is MNHNS and CDR2 SASEGT. Trimming left V 6 bases short and J 6 bases short, with 12 bases between.

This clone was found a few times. CDR3 amino acids: CASSQDGGETVHTEAFF. CDR3 DNA: TGTGCCAGCAGCCAAGACGGGGGTGAGACAGTCCACACTGAAGCTTTCTTT. V and J are TRBV14 and TRBJ1-1; D is perhaps TRBD1 (5 bases). Trimming pared 0 bases from V and 3 bases from J, leaving 17 bases between. Looked up from germline, CDR1 is SGHDN and CDR2 is FVKESK. The CDR3 is made up of 17 amino acids. Supplemented by reference TRBV14 and TRBJ1-1, the full variable domain reads EAGVTQFPSHSVIEKGQTVTLRCDPISGHDNLYWYRRVMGKEIKFLLHFVKESKQDESGMPNNRFLAERTGGTYSTLKVQPAELEDSGVYFCASSQDGGETVHTEAFFGQGTRLTVV.

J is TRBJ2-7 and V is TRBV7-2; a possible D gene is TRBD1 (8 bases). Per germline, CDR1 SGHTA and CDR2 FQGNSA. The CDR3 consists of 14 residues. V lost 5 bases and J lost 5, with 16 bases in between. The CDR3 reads CASSTRQGRDEQYF. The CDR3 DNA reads TGTGCCAGCAGCACCAGACAGGGGAGGGACGAGCAGTACTTC.

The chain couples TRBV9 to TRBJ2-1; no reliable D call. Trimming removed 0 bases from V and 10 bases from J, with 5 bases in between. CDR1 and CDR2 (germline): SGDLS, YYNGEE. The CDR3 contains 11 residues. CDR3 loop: CASSVAVEQFF. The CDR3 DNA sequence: TGTGCCAGCAGCGTAGCTGTGGAGCAGTTCTTC.

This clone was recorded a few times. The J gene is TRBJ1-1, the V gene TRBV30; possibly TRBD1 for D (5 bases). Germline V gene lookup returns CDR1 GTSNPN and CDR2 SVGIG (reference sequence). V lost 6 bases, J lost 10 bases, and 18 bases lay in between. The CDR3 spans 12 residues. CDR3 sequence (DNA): TGTGCCTGCCCTTTAGACGGGGGGGGAGCTTTCTTT. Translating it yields CACPLDGGGAFF.

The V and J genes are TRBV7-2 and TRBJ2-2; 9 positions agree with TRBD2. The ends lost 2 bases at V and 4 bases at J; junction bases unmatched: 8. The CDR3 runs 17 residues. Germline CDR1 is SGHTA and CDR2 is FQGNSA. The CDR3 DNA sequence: TGTGCCAGCAGCTTATATGGCGGGAGGGCCGCCACCGGGGAGCTGTTTTTT. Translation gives CASSLYGGRAATGELFF.

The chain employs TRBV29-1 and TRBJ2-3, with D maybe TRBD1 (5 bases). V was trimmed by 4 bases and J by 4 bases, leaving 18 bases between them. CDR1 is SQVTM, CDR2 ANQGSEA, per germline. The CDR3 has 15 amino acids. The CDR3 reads CSVAFRNRISDTQYF. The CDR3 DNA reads TGCAGCGTTGCCTTCCGGAACAGGATTTCAGATACGCAGTATTTT.

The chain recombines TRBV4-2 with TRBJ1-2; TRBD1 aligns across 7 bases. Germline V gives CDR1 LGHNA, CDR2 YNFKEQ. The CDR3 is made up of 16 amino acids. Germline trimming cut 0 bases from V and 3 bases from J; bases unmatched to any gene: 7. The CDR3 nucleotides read TGTGCCAGCAGCCAAGAGGGTGGAGGGGGCTACTATGGCTACACCTTC. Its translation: CASSQEGGGGYYGYTF.

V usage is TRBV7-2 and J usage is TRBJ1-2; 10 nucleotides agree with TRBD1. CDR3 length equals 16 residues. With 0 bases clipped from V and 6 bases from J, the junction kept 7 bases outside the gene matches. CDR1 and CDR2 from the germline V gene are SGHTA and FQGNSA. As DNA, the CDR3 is TGTGCCAGCAGCTTAGCCGGGACAGGGGAATGGGATGGCTACACCTTC. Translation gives CASSLAGTGEWDGYTF.

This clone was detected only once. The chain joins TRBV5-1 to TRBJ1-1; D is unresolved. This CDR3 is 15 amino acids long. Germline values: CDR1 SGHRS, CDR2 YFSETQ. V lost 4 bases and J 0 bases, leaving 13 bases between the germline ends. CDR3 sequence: CASSPEAVMNTEAFF. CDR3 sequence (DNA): TGCGCCAGCAGCCCCGAGGCAGTCATGAACACTGAAGCTTTCTTT.

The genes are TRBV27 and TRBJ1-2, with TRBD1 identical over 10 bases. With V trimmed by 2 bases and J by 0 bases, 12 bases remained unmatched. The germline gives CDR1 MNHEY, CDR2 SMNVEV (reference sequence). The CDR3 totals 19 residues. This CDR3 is CASSLERWDRGGTNYGYTF. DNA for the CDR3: TGTGCCAGCAGTTTAGAGAGATGGGACAGGGGTGGCACTAACTATGGCTACACCTTC.